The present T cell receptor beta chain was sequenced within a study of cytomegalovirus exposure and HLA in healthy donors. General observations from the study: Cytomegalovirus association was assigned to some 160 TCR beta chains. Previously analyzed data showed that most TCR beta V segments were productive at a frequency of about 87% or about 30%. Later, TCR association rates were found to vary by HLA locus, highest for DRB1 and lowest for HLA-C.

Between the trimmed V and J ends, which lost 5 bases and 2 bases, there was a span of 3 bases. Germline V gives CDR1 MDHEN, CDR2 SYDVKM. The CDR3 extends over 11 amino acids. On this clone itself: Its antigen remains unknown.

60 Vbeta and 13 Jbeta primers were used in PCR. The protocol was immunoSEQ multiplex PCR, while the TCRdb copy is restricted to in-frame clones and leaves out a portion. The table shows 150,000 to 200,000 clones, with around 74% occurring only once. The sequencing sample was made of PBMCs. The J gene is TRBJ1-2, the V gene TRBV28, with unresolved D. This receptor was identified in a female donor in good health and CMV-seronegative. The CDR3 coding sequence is TGTGCCAGCAGTGAGAACTATGGCTACACCTTC. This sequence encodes CASSENYGYTF.